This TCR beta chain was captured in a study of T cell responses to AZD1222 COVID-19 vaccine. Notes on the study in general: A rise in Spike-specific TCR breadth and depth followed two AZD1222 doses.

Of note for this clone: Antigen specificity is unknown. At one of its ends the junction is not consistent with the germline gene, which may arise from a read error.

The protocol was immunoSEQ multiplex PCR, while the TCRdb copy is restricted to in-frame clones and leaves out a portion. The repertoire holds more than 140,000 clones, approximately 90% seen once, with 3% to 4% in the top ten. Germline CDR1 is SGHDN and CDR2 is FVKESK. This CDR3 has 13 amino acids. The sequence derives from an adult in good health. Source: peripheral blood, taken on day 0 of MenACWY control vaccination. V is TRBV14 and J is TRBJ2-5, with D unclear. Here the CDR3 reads CASSQVIQEAQYF. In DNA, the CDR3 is TGTGCCAGCAGCCAAGTCATTCAAGAGGCCCAGTACTTC.